This TCR beta chain came from a study of vaccination and CD4 T cells after COVID-19. Overall study context: Cells were stimulated with overlapping spike peptides from SARS-CoV-2, HCoV-NL63, HCoV-OC43 and HCoV-229E. Findings of the study overall: SARS-CoV-2-reactive clonotypes showed a nonsignificant median rise from about 20 to 38.

Points on this clonotype: Its target is not known.

Indicated treatment: roughly ten-day PBMC culture with coronavirus spike peptide pools or control peptides (ViraFEST assay). An Oncomine TCR Beta short-read assay was used to sequence the DNA from cultured CD4+ T cells. It was from cultured CD4+ T cells that genomic DNA was extracted. TCRdb analysed the PCR reads with MiXCR anew, one entry per CDR3 protein. Of 11,000 to 15,000 distinct CDR3 sequences in the sample, 40% were seen once. This CDR3 is built from 11 residues. Trimming took 2 bases from V and 10 from J, leaving 11 bases between them. CDR1 is DFQATT, CDR2 SNEGSKA, per germline (reference sequence).

This chain joins TRBV20-1 and TRBJ1-1; D gene uncertain. The sample taken for sequencing was CD4+ T cells from blood, cultured in vitro. This receptor was taken from a human donor who had recovered from COVID-19. In nucleotides, the CDR3 is TGCAGTGCTAGATCGACATTGGTAGCTTTCTTT. This codes for CSARSTLVAFF.